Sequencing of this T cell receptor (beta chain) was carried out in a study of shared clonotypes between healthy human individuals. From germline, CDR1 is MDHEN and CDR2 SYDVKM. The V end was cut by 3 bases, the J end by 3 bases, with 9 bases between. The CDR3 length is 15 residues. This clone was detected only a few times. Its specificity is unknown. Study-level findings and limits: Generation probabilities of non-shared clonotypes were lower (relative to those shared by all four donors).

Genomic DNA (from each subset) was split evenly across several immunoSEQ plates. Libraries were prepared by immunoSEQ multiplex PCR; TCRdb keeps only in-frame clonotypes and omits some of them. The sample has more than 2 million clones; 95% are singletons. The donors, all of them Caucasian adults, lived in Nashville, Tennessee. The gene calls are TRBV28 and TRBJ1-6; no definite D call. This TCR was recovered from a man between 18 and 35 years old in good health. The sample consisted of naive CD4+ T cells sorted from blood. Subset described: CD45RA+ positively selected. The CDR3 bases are TGTGCCAGCAGTTTGAGGGCAGTCTATAATTCACCCCTCCACTTT. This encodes CASSLRAVYNSPLHF.